Following are 32 T cell receptor beta chains from one sample sequenced in a study of OX40 agonist ivuxolimab in advanced cancers. The assay was immunoSEQ multiplex PCR, and TCRdb's table has in-frame clones only and misses some. Of some 35,000 clones listed, approximately 80% are singletons. Here the sequenced sample was CD4+ or CD8+ T cells sorted from blood, taken in a trial of the OX40 agonist ivuxolimab. These receptors all come from an adult with an advanced solid tumor such as melanoma, head and neck, liver or kidney cancer.

The chain joins TRBV7-2 to TRBJ1-5; a weak D match, TRBD1 (6 bases). Trimming took off 1 base at V and 9 bases at J, with 7 bases between the two ends. The CDR3 covers 12 residues. CDR1 is SGHTA, CDR2 FQGNSA, per germline. CDR3 DNA: TGTGCCAGCAGCTTAGTAGGGGGGCCCCAGCATTTT. Encoded protein: CASSLVGGPQHF.

The V gene is TRBV5-6, the J gene TRBJ2-3, with D maybe TRBD1 (5 bases). This CDR3 has 16 amino acids. The germline gives CDR1 SGHDT, CDR2 YYEEEE. Trimming pared 3 bases from V and 4 bases from J, leaving 18 bases between. DNA for the CDR3: TGTGCCAGCAGCTCAGAGACAGCAAGAGCCCCAGATACGCAGTATTTT. It encodes CASSSETARAPDTQYF.

This chain joins TRBV18 and TRBJ1-2; D not resolved. The CDR3 is 15 residues long. The V end lost 3 bases, the J end lost 5 bases, and 16 bases lay between the germline ends. Looked up from germline, CDR1 is KGHSH and CDR2 is LQKENI. Written as DNA, the CDR3 is TGTGCCAGCTCACCCGCCGGGCTTAGGGAGTATGGCTACACCTTC. It codes for CASSPAGLREYGYTF.

This clone counts as medium-sized. This sequence joins TRBV7-9 and TRBJ2-2, with 11 bases lining up with TRBD1. This CDR3 has 17 residues. The trim removed 4 bases at V and 2 bases at J, leaving 6 bases unmatched. Germline V gives CDR1 SEHNR, CDR2 FQNEAQ (reference sequence). The CDR3: CASSSGQGGTNTGELFF. In DNA, the CDR3 is TGTGCCAGCAGCTCGGGACAGGGGGGGACCAACACCGGGGAGCTGTTTTTT.

The chain employs TRBV6-5 and TRBJ1-3; D gene uncertain. This CDR3 has 15 amino acids. CDR1 and CDR2 from the germline V gene are MNHEY and SVGAGI. V was pared by 6 bases and J by 0 bases, with 12 bases between. The CDR3 nucleotides are TGTGCCAGCAGCTTAACCACTTACTCTGGAAACACCATATATTTT. It specifies CASSLTTYSGNTIYF.

CDR3 loop: CASSPGTGRGNTIYF. The DNA of the CDR3 is TGTGCCAGCAGCCCAGGGACAGGTCGAGGAAACACCATATATTTT. This rearrangement joins TRBV7-2 to TRBJ1-3, with 8 bases fitting TRBD1. The CDR3 runs to 15 residues. J was trimmed by 4 bases and V by 5 bases; bases with no gene match: 7. Germline-derived CDR1 and CDR2 are SGHTA and FQGNSA. The variable domain in full, completed from reference TRBV7-2 and TRBJ1-3, reads GAGVSQSPSNKVTEKGKDVELRCDPISGHTALYWYRQSLGQGLEFLIYFQGNSAPDKSGLPSDRFSAERTGGSVSTLTIQRTQQEDSAVYLCASSPGTGRGNTIYFGEGSWLTVV.

This sequence joins TRBV6-6 and TRBJ1-1; D is undetermined. The V end was cut by 4 bases, the J end by 4 bases, with 4 bases between. This CDR3 has 11 amino acids. Germline lookup yields CDR1 MNHNY and CDR2 SVGAGI (reference sequence). The CDR3 is CASSSGTEAFF. As DNA, the CDR3 is TGTGCCAGCAGTTCTGGCACTGAAGCTTTCTTT.

V is TRBV4-1 and J is TRBJ2-7, with 8 bases that match TRBD2. Germline V gene lookup returns CDR1 MGHRA and CDR2 YSYEKL. This CDR3 contains 14 residues. J lost 6 bases, V lost 5 bases, and 9 bases had no gene match. CDR3 coding DNA: TGCGCCAGCAGCTTAGTCCGGGGGGGTTCCGAGCAGTACGTC. Protein product: CASSLVRGGSEQYV.

This clone has more than one count but fewer than ten. V and J are TRBV7-9 and TRBJ1-5; D gene uncertain. V dropped 1 base and J dropped 0 bases, with 10 bases sitting between them. CDR3 length equals 16 residues. Germline V gene sequence: CDR1 SEHNR, CDR2 FQNEAQ (reference sequence). The DNA for the CDR3 is TGTGCCAGCAGCTTAGTCGCTGTTTATAGCAATCAGCCCCAGCATTTT. Translating gives CASSLVAVYSNQPQHF.

A few counts support this clone. The rearrangement uses TRBV19 and TRBJ2-5, with D perhaps given as TRBD1 or TRBD2 (5 bases each). CDR1 is LNHDA and CDR2 is SQIVND in the germline V gene (reference sequence). The length of the CDR3 is 14 residues. CDR3 nucleotide sequence: TGTGCTACATCCGGGGCACCCTACCAAGAGACCCAGTACTTC. Translated, it gives CATSGAPYQETQYF.

This clone has more than one count but fewer than ten. The rearrangement joins TRBV4-1 to TRBJ2-5; TRBD1 or TRBD2 may be the D gene (6 bases each). Per the germline V gene, CDR1 is MGHRA and CDR2 is YSYEKL. The length of the CDR3 is 15 residues. V was cut by 2 bases and J by 3 bases, with 13 bases left in between. The CDR3 reads CASSQTGTSKETQYF. The CDR3 nucleotides are TGCGCCAGCAGCCAAACAGGGACTTCCAAAGAGACCCAGTACTTC.

The V gene is TRBV19, the J gene TRBJ1-3; D uncertain. Germline CDR1 is LNHDA and CDR2 is SQIVND (reference sequence). The length of the CDR3 is 13 residues. The ends were cut back, 8 bases at V and 1 base at J, with 9 bases in the middle. CDR3: CASQQRSGNTIYF. CDR3 DNA: TGTGCCAGTCAACAGCGATCTGGAAACACCATATATTTT. Looking up the rest from reference TRBV19 and TRBJ1-3 gives the full variable domain: DGGITQSPKYLFRKEGQNVTLSCEQNLNHDAMYWYRQDPGQGLRLIYYSQIVNDFQKGDIAEGYSVSREKKESFPLTVTSAQKNPTAFYLCASQQRSGNTIYFGEGSWLTVV.

This clone was seen only once. The rearrangement uses TRBV7-9 and TRBJ2-7; D possibly corresponds to TRBD1 (6 bases). V lost 3 bases and J lost 7, with 16 bases in between. The V gene's germline CDR1 is SEHNR and CDR2 FQNEAQ (reference sequence). The CDR3 loop spans 14 amino acids. The CDR3 protein is CASSFGQNAQEQYF. The CDR3 DNA is TGTGCCAGCAGCTTTGGACAGAACGCACAGGAGCAGTACTTC.

The V call is TRBV30, the J call TRBJ2-7; TRBD1 aligns across 7 bases. The germline V gene has CDR1 GTSNPN and CDR2 SVGIG (reference sequence). Trimming cost V 3 bases and J 3 bases; bases outside gene matches: 11. CDR3 length: 15 amino acids. The CDR3 loop reads CAWSPWDSFFYEQYF. CDR3 coding DNA: TGTGCCTGGAGCCCCTGGGACAGTTTTTTCTACGAGCAGTACTTC. Full variable domain (remainder filled in from reference TRBV30 and TRBJ2-7): SQTIHQWPATLVQPVGSPLSLECTVEGTSNPNLYWYRQAAGRGLQLLFYSVGIGQISSEVPQNLSASRPQDRQFILSSKKLLLSDSGFYLCAWSPWDSFFYEQYFGPGTRLTVT.

CDR3 in amino acids: CASSFAGNTGELFF. The CDR3 DNA reads TGCGCCAGCAGCTTCGCCGGTAACACCGGGGAGCTGTTTTTT. The gene calls are TRBV5-1 and TRBJ2-2; D remains ambiguous. The V end was cut by 2 bases, the J end by 2 bases, with 7 bases between. Germline V gene sequence: CDR1 SGHRS, CDR2 YFSETQ. CDR3 length: 14 residues. Drawing the rest from reference TRBV5-1 and TRBJ2-2, the complete variable domain is KAGVTQTPRYLIKTRGQQVTLSCSPISGHRSVSWYQQTPGQGLQFLFEYFSETQRNKGNFPGRFSGRQFSNSRSEMNVSTLELGDSALYLCASSFAGNTGELFFGEGSRLTVL.

The chain couples TRBV2 to TRBJ2-1; D is unresolved. V lost 5 bases to trimming and J lost 7 bases, with 15 bases between them. This CDR3 is 14 amino acids long. Germline lookup yields CDR1 SNHLY and CDR2 FYNNEI. The CDR3 here is CASSRPVQDNEQFF. The CDR3 DNA reads TGTGCCAGCAGTCGACCGGTACAAGATAATGAGCAGTTCTTC.

The V call is TRBV11-3, the J call TRBJ2-3, with 13 bases fitting TRBD2. Trimming cost V 4 bases and J 6 bases; bases outside gene matches: 1. In germline, CDR1 is SGHNT, CDR2 YENEEA. CDR3 length equals 14 residues. CDR3: CASSSGLAGDTQYF. The CDR3 DNA sequence: TGTGCCAGCAGCTCGGGACTAGCGGGGGATACGCAGTATTTT.

The chain has TRBV5-4 and TRBJ1-6, with no clear D. The V gene lost 4 bases and the J gene lost 7 bases, with 18 bases spanning the gap. The CDR3 spans 16 residues. Germline V gene sequence: CDR1 SGHNT, CDR2 YYREEE (reference sequence). CDR3 sequence: CASSQEIRAPNSPLHF. Here the CDR3 DNA reads TGTGCCAGCAGCCAAGAGATTAGGGCGCCCAATTCACCCCTCCACTTT. The complete variable domain, with remaining parts taken from reference TRBV5-4 and TRBJ1-6, reads ETGVTQSPTHLIKTRGQQVTLRCSSQSGHNTVSWYQQALGQGPQFIFQYYREEENGRGNFPPRFSGLQFPNYSSELNVNALELDDSALYLCASSQEIRAPNSPLHFGNGTRLTVT.

This clone was counted a single time. The CDR3 region has the DNA TGTGCCAGCAGCTCTACAGGGTCCTATAATTCACCCCTCCACTTT. Translating gives CASSSTGSYNSPLHF. The V gene is TRBV7-6, the J gene TRBJ1-6; D is possibly TRBD1 (6 bases). Looked up from germline, CDR1 is SGHVS and CDR2 is FNYEAQ. The V end lost 4 bases, the J end lost 1 base, and 8 bases lay between the germline ends. The CDR3 spans 15 residues. The full variable domain, rest sourced from reference TRBV7-6 and TRBJ1-6, is GAGVSQSPRYKVTKRGQDVALRCDPISGHVSLYWYRQALGQGPEFLTYFNYEAQQDKSGLPNDRFSAERPEGSISTLTIQRTEQRDSAMYRCASSSTGSYNSPLHFGNGTRLTVT.

Details on this clone: The sample holds other DNA sequences that translate to the same CDR3. CDR3 nucleotides: TGTGCCTGGAGTGGGGGTGGGGGTGATCAGCCCCAGCATTTT. This gives the protein CAWSGGGGDQPQHF. This rearrangement joins TRBV30 to TRBJ1-5; TRBD1 might be the D (5 bases). Germline assignment: CDR1 GTSNPN and CDR2 SVGIG (reference sequence). The V and J ends lost 1 base and 5 bases respectively, with 12 bases between them. There are 14 residues in the CDR3.

This clone was counted between two and nine times. The chain joins TRBV5-4 to TRBJ1-3, with a weak D call TRBD1 (5 bases). Trimming took off 2 bases at V and 2 bases at J, with 8 bases between the two ends. Germline assignment: CDR1 SGHNT and CDR2 YYREEE (reference sequence). This CDR3 is built from 14 residues. CDR3 sequence (DNA): TGTGCCAGCAGCTTCCGGGACGCTGGAAACACCATATATTTT. It encodes CASSFRDAGNTIYF.

The chain couples TRBV29-1 to TRBJ2-1, with 11 positions matching TRBD1. The CDR3 is made up of 16 amino acids. Looked up from germline, CDR1 is SQVTM and CDR2 is ANQGSEA. The trim removed 4 bases at V and 9 bases at J, leaving 14 bases unmatched. The CDR3 reads CSVVRSGQGVTSEQFF. The CDR3 DNA follows: TGCAGCGTTGTTCGGTCGGGACAGGGGGTAACAAGTGAGCAGTTCTTC.

The rearrangement joins TRBV7-9 to TRBJ2-7; D remains ambiguous. The CDR3 spans 13 residues. Looked up from germline, CDR1 is SEHNR and CDR2 is FQNEAQ (reference sequence). Deletions cut 7 bases from V and 3 bases from J, with 13 bases between. The CDR3, as DNA: TGTGCCAGCACCCAGACGTTCGTCTACGAGCAGTACTTC. Residues: CASTQTFVYEQYF.

This clone appeared a single time. The rearrangement joins TRBV14 to TRBJ1-2; 9 bases fit TRBD1. Germline values: CDR1 SGHDN, CDR2 FVKESK. Unmatched junction bases numbered 1, after V lost 1 base and J lost 4 bases. This CDR3 region has 14 residues. The CDR3 here is CASSQGQGVYGYTF. CDR3 sequence (DNA): TGTGCCAGCAGCCAAGGACAGGGGGTCTATGGCTACACCTTC.

The V call is TRBV21-1, the J call TRBJ2-7; TRBD2, the table's D call, lacks a check against the DNA. TRBV21-1 is a known pseudogene. CDR3 size: 14 residues. The CDR3 spells CASSWGSGGYEQYF. CDR3 nucleotide sequence: TGTGCCAGCAGTTGGGGTAGCGGGGGCTACGAGCAGTACTTC.

This chain uses TRBV27 with TRBJ1-2; D may be TRBD1 (5 bases). CDR1 MNHEY and CDR2 SMNVEV come from the germline V gene (reference sequence). This CDR3 is built from 14 residues. Trimming took off 2 bases at V and 0 bases at J, with 7 bases between the two ends. This CDR3 is CASSLQGPNYGYTF. CDR3 bases: TGTGCCAGCAGTTTACAGGGACCTAACTATGGCTACACCTTC.

The chain has TRBV7-2 and TRBJ1-4, with 9 bases aligning to TRBD1. This CDR3 spans 14 amino acids. V dropped 5 bases and J dropped 5; count of bases not matched to a gene: 3. Germline CDR1 and CDR2: SGHTA and FQGNSA. The CDR3 sequence: CASSPDRGNEKLFF. The DNA for the CDR3 is TGTGCCAGCAGCCCCGACAGGGGGAATGAAAAACTGTTTTTT.

This clone was counted once. V and J are TRBV5-1 and TRBJ2-5; 11 nucleotides match TRBD2. Germline CDR1 SGHRS, CDR2 YFSETQ. With 1 base clipped from V and 2 bases from J, the junction kept 1 base outside the gene matches. CDR3 length: 15 residues. This chain's CDR3 is CASSLSSGGQETQYF. For the CDR3, the DNA is TGCGCCAGCAGCTTGTCTAGCGGGGGGCAAGAGACCCAGTACTTC.

The chain carries TRBV6-1 and TRBJ2-7; tentatively, D is TRBD1 (5 bases). Trimming took off 6 bases at V and 3 bases at J, with 18 bases between the two ends. Germline V gene data show CDR1 as MNHNS and CDR2 as SASEGT. The CDR3 length is 15 residues. CDR3 sequence (DNA): TGTGCCAGCAGGCCTACTCAGGGAAAGGGCTACGAGCAGTACGTC. Protein sequence: CASRPTQGKGYEQYV.

The chain employs TRBV6-6 and TRBJ1-1, with 9 bases identical to TRBD1. The CDR3 covers 15 residues. J lost 1 base, V lost 8 bases, and 8 bases had no gene match. Germline CDR1 reads MNHNY; CDR2 reads SVGAGI (reference sequence). The CDR3 spells CASVKQGAGNTEAFF. CDR3 in DNA: TGTGCCAGCGTTAAACAGGGGGCTGGGAACACTGAAGCTTTCTTT.

V is TRBV27 and J is TRBJ1-4, with 11 bases matching TRBD1. Germline V CDR1 and CDR2: MNHEY, SMNVEV (reference sequence). This CDR3 contains 14 residues. With V trimmed by 6 bases and J by 6 bases, 3 bases remained unmatched. The CDR3 DNA reads TGTGCCAGCAGCAGGACAGGGGGCTATGAAAAACTGTTTTTT. Translating gives CASSRTGGYEKLFF.

The chain carries TRBV29-1 and TRBJ1-2, with 8 bases identical to TRBD1. Germline CDR1 reads SQVTM; CDR2 reads ANQGSEA. V shed 5 bases and J 8 bases; nucleotides not matched to a gene: 7. The CDR3 is 12 residues long. For the CDR3, the DNA is TGCAGCGTTCTCCATTCAGGGGGCGGCTACACCTTC. Amino acids: CSVLHSGGGYTF. Together with reference TRBV29-1 and TRBJ1-2, the CDR3 gives the full variable domain: SAVISQKPSRDICQRGTSLTIQCQVDSQVTMMFWYRQQPGQSLTLIATANQGSEATYESGFVIDKFPISRPNLTFSTLTVSNMSPEDSSIYLCSVLHSGGGYTFGSGTRLTVV.